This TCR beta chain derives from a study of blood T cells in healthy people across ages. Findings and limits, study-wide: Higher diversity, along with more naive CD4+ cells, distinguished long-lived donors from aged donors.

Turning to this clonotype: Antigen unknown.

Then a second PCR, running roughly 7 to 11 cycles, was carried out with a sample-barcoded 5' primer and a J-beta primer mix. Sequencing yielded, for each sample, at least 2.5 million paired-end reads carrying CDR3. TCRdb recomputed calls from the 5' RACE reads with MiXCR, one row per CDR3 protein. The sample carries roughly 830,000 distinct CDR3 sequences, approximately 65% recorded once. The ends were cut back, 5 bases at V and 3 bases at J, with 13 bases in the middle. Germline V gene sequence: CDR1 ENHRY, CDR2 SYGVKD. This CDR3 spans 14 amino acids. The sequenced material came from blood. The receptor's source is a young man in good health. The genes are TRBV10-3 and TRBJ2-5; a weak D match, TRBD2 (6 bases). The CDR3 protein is CAISHVEGKETQYF. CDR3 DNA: TGTGCCATCAGTCACGTGGAGGGTAAAGAGACCCAGTACTTC.